This T cell receptor beta chain was recorded in a study of blood T cell repertoires in COVID-19. Study-wide background: T cells, B-cell-depleted T cells, or PBMCs supplied cDNA or gDNA.

Clones were sequenced by immunoSEQ multiplex PCR, and TCRdb holds only the in-frame ones, with some missing. Of some 260,000 clones listed, about 80% are singletons. The CDR3 loop spans 16 amino acids. The V gene's germline CDR1 is MNHEY and CDR2 SVGAGI. V dropped 0 bases and J dropped 7 bases, with 18 bases sitting between them. The gene calls are TRBV6-5 and TRBJ1-2; D not resolved. The origin of this receptor is a man older than 75 with acute or convalescent COVID-19. The sample was peripheral blood. DNA of the CDR3: TGTGCCAGCAGTTACTCGAATCGTCGGGGTGGAGGTGGCTACACCTTC. As protein: CASSYSNRRGGGGYTF.